The following is a T cell receptor beta chain sequence with its context. Its antigen is still unknown. These data come from a study of post-analysis software for immune sequencing data. Study observations and caveats: Five TRBV segments, TRBV5-6, TRBV5-1 and TRBV20-1 among them, were found more frequent in patients than controls.

TCR beta cDNA libraries included unique molecular identifiers. Using its own MiXCR run on the PCR reads, TCRdb lists one record per CDR3 protein. The sample has under 900,000 distinct CDR3 sequences; about 53% are singletons. The CDR3 is made up of 14 amino acids. The V gene end was trimmed by 7 bases and the J gene end by 4 bases; junction bases not matched to a gene: 6. V usage is TRBV12-3 or TRBV12-4 and J usage is TRBJ2-1; TRBD2 matches 8 bases. The TCR was taken from a girl aged 5-17 years with multiple sclerosis. The specimen sequenced was blood. The CDR3 protein is CASKSGGVYNEQFF. The CDR3 coding sequence is TGTGCCAGCAAGAGCGGGGGAGTTTACAATGAGCAGTTCTTC.